This note documents a single TCR beta chain sequence. This clone was counted a few times. Its recognized antigen is unknown. Qualities for individual bases were not recorded, and no much larger clone is one base off. The immunoSEQ Assay, a bias-controlled multiplex PCR, was used to amplify TCRbeta CDR3 regions from genomic DNA. The study's own analysis went as follows. The number of nucleated cells in each sample was estimated by amplification of reference gene primers within the assay. Sequence reads were collapsed and filtered to measure the absolute abundance of every unique TCRbeta CDR3 rearrangement. For each sample, productive Simpson clonality was calculated as the square root of Simpson's diversity index across productive rearrangements. Imported from immuneACCESS, the table was reduced by TCRdb to in-frame sequences with V and J called. These copies leave out some clones; in studies compared against another copy, an unresolved V gene accounts for under half, and the cause of the remainder is not known. V, J and clone size reflect that table, while D and trimming were determined from the DNA. The sample has 150,000 to 200,000 clones on record, about 74% of them singletons. The top ten clones comprise 2.5% to 3.5% of the sample.

Via the germline V gene (reference sequence), CDR1 is LGHDT and CDR2 YNNKEL. V sheds 1 base and J sheds 6 bases, leaving 6 bases between their ends. The CDR3 numbers 13 residues from cysteine through phenylalanine. Only CDR3 DNA is held: 39 bases, read in frame from base 1. Collaborating institutions collected whole blood in K2EDTA tubes following their own protocols. For TCRbeta analysis, collaborator samples were shipped as frozen whole blood, as isolated PBMCs, or as DNA extracted from either sample type. The sample originates from a study of blood T cell repertoires in COVID-19 (dated by TCRdb to 2020 to 2021). Regarding the research as a whole: The collaborator samples originated in the United States, Italy and Spain and spanned the acute and convalescent phases of COVID-19. The samples were drawn from the first 160 participants of the ongoing ImmuneRACE study and from 950 to 1,500 subjects provided by 6 global collaborators. Where HLA class I and class II types were available, the types were taken from metadata supplied by the sample provider, not from assay-based typing. The prospective study material was composed of cDNA or gDNA derived from T cells, B-cell-depleted T cells, or PBMCs. Subjects who had been exposed to COVID-19, were actively infected with it, or had recovered from it provided the deeply sampled blood TCRbeta repertoires that made up the dataset. The repertoires were made available in a free public database intended to serve as a resource for research on the immune response to SARS-CoV-2. Sample metadata almost always included a de-identified subject ID, COVID-19 status, age in years and sex.

On the study overall, not on this receptor specifically: The amount of clinical and demographic metadata varied by source and participant and was provided uncurated.

This clonotype originated in a woman older than 75 with acute or convalescent COVID-19. The sequenced material came from peripheral blood. The chain uses TRBV3-1 (or the pseudogene TRBV3-2) and TRBJ2-2, with no confidently assigned D gene. The base sequence is TGTGCCAGCAGCCAAGGTTCTGCCGGGGAGCTGTTTTTT. This yields the protein CASSQGSAGELFF.